This T cell receptor (beta chain) was found in a study of response to subunit inactivated influenza vaccine. Via MiXCR, TCRdb re-called the RT-PCR reads, giving one row per CDR3 protein. This sample carries some 480,000 distinct CDR3 sequences, approximately 11% of them seen once, and the ten largest clones take less than 15%. The CDR3 has 14 residues. With 5 bases clipped from V and 0 bases from J, the junction kept 4 bases outside the gene matches. The origin of this receptor is a man aged 45 to 65 who received an inactivated influenza vaccine. The sequences come from PBMCs from blood, collected 35 to 45 days after vaccination. J is TRBJ2-7 and V is TRBV12-3 or TRBV12-4, with TRBD1 matching 7 bases. The CDR3 loop is CASSRDSDSYEQYF. CDR3 in DNA: TGTGCCAGCAGTAGGGACAGCGACTCCTACGAGCAGTACTTC.